The 15 T cell receptor beta chains presented below share a single source sample, sequenced in a study of blood T cell repertoires in COVID-19 (dated by TCRdb to 2020 to 2022). The method behind the library was the immunoSEQ multiplex PCR assay. This is the immuneACCESS table as TCRdb keeps it, with only in-frame sequences that have V and J called. A part of the clones is gone; compared with another copy, unresolved V genes explain less than half, and the rest is unexplained. Within this sample are 400,000 to 450,000 clones, with approximately 90% of them counted one time only. The top ten hold 10% to 15% of the sample. Sequenced input: peripheral blood. Every receptor here comes from a woman in her forties or fifties with COVID-19, enrolled during active disease.

The chain has TRBV6-6 and TRBJ2-2, with 8 bases matching TRBD1. V trimming: 5 bases; J trimming: 2 bases; junction bases outside the gene matches: 4. This CDR3 has 15 residues. Germline V gives CDR1 MNHNY, CDR2 SVGAGI (reference sequence). The CDR3 region is CASSPQGDNTGELFF. CDR3 coding DNA: TGTGCCAGCAGTCCACAGGGGGATAACACCGGGGAGCTGTTTTTT.

This clone was seen only once. The V call is TRBV11-1, the J call TRBJ2-1, with 12 bases that match TRBD2. V shed 5 bases and J 6 bases; nucleotides not matched to a gene: 5. CDR1 is SGHAT and CDR2 is FQDESV in the germline V gene (reference sequence). This CDR3 is built from 15 residues. CDR3 DNA: TGTGCCAGCAGCCCGACTAGCGGGGGCCCCAATGAGCAGTTCTTC. Its protein is CASSPTSGGPNEQFF.

This chain joins TRBV6-5 and TRBJ1-2, with a tentative D call TRBD1 (6 bases). CDR1 and CDR2 from the germline V gene are MNHEY and SVGAGI. The CDR3 is 14 residues long. V shed 4 bases and J shed 6 bases, with 15 bases lying between them. CDR3 coding DNA: TGTGCCAGCAGTTGGTCCGGGACATACAATGGCTACACCTTC. Translating it yields CASSWSGTYNGYTF.

The V call is TRBV10-1, the J call TRBJ1-2; possible D gene TRBD1, 5 bases. Germline V gives CDR1 WNHNN, CDR2 SYGVQD (reference sequence). V dropped 3 bases and J dropped 9 bases, with 14 bases sitting between them. This CDR3 is 13 amino acids long. CDR3 sequence reads: CASSDPDGGSYTF. The CDR3 DNA reads as TGCGCCAGCAGTGACCCGGACGGGGGGAGCTACACCTTC.

The J gene is TRBJ2-2, the V gene TRBV9, with TRBD2 identical over 7 bases. Per the germline V gene, CDR1 is SGDLS and CDR2 is YYNGEE. V dropped 0 bases and J dropped 2; count of bases not matched to a gene: 4. The CDR3 sequence is 16 residues long. CDR3 nucleotide sequence: TGTGCCAGCAGCGTAGCGCAGCGGGGCAACACCGGGGAGCTGTTTTTT. It encodes CASSVAQRGNTGELFF.

Worth noting for this clone: This sample also contains other DNA sequences that code for the same CDR3. The V call is TRBV30, the J call TRBJ2-7; 7 nucleotides align to TRBD1. Germline CDR1 and CDR2: GTSNPN and SVGIG (reference sequence). Losses at the gene ends were 1 base for V and 4 bases for J; bases not matched to a gene: 1. The CDR3 runs 12 residues. The CDR3 here is CAWSARGYEQYF. CDR3 DNA sequence: TGTGCCTGGAGTGCCAGGGGGTACGAGCAGTACTTC.

Regarding this clone: Other DNA sequences in this sample translate to the same CDR3. The chain joins TRBV19 to TRBJ2-7; tentative D call: TRBD2 (6 bases). Trimming took off 5 bases at V and 6 bases at J, with 8 bases between the two ends. CDR3 size: 11 residues. Germline V CDR1 and CDR2: LNHDA, SQIVND (reference sequence). The CDR3 sequence is CASSGGSEQYF. CDR3 bases: TGTGCCAGTAGTGGAGGGAGCGAGCAGTACTTC. Filled out from reference TRBV19 and TRBJ2-7, the complete variable domain reads DGGITQSPKYLFRKEGQNVTLSCEQNLNHDAMYWYRQDPGQGLRLIYYSQIVNDFQKGDIAEGYSVSREKKESFPLTVTSAQKNPTAFYLCASSGGSEQYFGPGTRLTVT.

This chain connects TRBV18 to TRBJ2-2; 7 nucleotides agree with TRBD2. Germline V gene data show CDR1 as KGHSH and CDR2 as LQKENI. J lost 6 bases, V lost 3 bases, and 4 bases had no gene match. This CDR3 region has 14 residues. The CDR3 nucleotides read TGTGCCAGCTCACCTACTAGCGCCTCCGGGGAGCTGTTTTTT. Its protein is CASSPTSASGELFF.

The chain combines TRBV6-6 with TRBJ1-1, with a tentative D call TRBD1 (6 bases). The germline V gene has CDR1 MNHNY and CDR2 SVGAGI (reference sequence). The CDR3 loop spans 14 amino acids. V dropped 2 bases and J dropped 0 bases, with 7 bases sitting between them. The CDR3 DNA is TGTGCCAGCAGTTACGGGGGCATGAACACTGAAGCTTTCTTT. This gives the protein CASSYGGMNTEAFF.

This chain uses TRBV7-9 with TRBJ2-3; 7 nucleotides align to TRBD2. The V and J ends lost 1 base and 8 bases, in that order; junction bases with no gene match: 0. CDR3 length equals 12 residues. Looked up from germline, CDR1 is SEHNR and CDR2 is FQNEAQ (reference sequence). The CDR3 DNA reads as TGTGCCAGCAGCTTAGGGGAGGGTACGCAGTATTTT. Its protein is CASSLGEGTQYF.

This chain uses TRBV5-1 with TRBJ1-3, with 9 bases fitting TRBD1. J was trimmed by 8 bases and V by 4 bases; bases with no gene match: 10. CDR1 is SGHRS, CDR2 YFSETQ, per germline. This CDR3 spans 15 amino acids. This chain's CDR3 is CASSLGQGWGYTIYF. The CDR3 bases are TGCGCCAGCAGCCTGGGACAGGGATGGGGATACACCATATATTTT. Together with reference TRBV5-1 and TRBJ1-3, the CDR3 gives the full variable domain: KAGVTQTPRYLIKTRGQQVTLSCSPISGHRSVSWYQQTPGQGLQFLFEYFSETQRNKGNFPGRFSGRQFSNSRSEMNVSTLELGDSALYLCASSLGQGWGYTIYFGEGSWLTVV.

The chain uses TRBV9 and TRBJ2-3; the match to TRBD2 covers 7 bases. There are 15 residues in the CDR3. J lost 2 bases, V lost 4 bases, and 7 bases had no gene match. From germline, CDR1 is SGDLS and CDR2 YYNGEE. CDR3 sequence: CASSPSGVFTDTQYF. Written as DNA, the CDR3 is TGTGCCAGCAGCCCCAGCGGGGTCTTCACAGATACGCAGTATTTT. Drawing the rest from reference TRBV9 and TRBJ2-3, the complete variable domain is DSGVTQTPKHLITATGQRVTLRCSPRSGDLSVYWYQQSLDQGLQFLIQYYNGEERAKGNILERFSAQQFPDLHSELNLSSLELGDSALYFCASSPSGVFTDTQYFGPGTRLTVL.

The chain combines TRBV6-5 with TRBJ2-5, with 9 nucleotides matching TRBD2. V was pared by 3 bases and J by 5 bases, with 4 bases of the junction left unmatched. Looked up from germline, CDR1 is MNHEY and CDR2 is SVGAGI. The CDR3 runs 14 residues. CDR3: CASSYRRGGETQYF. In nucleotides, the CDR3 is TGTGCCAGCAGTTATCGGCGGGGGGGGGAGACCCAGTACTTC.

This chain connects TRBV29-1 to TRBJ2-3; 8 bases are shared with TRBD1. The ends lost 7 bases at V and 1 base at J; junction bases unmatched: 10. The germline CDR1 and CDR2 sequences are SQVTM and ANQGSEA. The CDR3 has 15 amino acids. The CDR3 bases are TGCAGCGCACAAAGGGGACAGGTCCGCACAGATACGCAGTATTTT. It is translated as CSAQRGQVRTDTQYF.

The chain joins TRBV30 to TRBJ1-6; 9 bases are shared with TRBD1. Germline V lookup: CDR1 GTSNPN, CDR2 SVGIG (reference sequence). The J segment lost 10 bases and the V segment lost 0 bases, leaving 16 bases of the junction unmatched. The CDR3 runs to 18 residues. The CDR3 spells CAWSVFGGTGSRGSPLHF. DNA of the CDR3: TGTGCCTGGAGTGTATTTGGTGGGACAGGGTCGAGGGGCTCACCCCTCCACTTT.